A single sample gave rise to the 24 T cell receptor beta chains below, sequenced in a study of response to subunit inactivated influenza vaccine. MiXCR, applied by TCRdb to the RT-PCR reads, yields one record per CDR3 protein. The sample includes about 500,000 distinct CDR3 sequences, more than 7% seen only once; the top ten take around 13%. The sequenced sample was PBMCs from blood, obtained approximately 25 months after vaccination. The receptors originated from a man between 50 and 75 years old who received an inactivated influenza vaccine.

This clonotype was detected a few times. The chain employs TRBV7-6 and TRBJ2-5; possible D gene TRBD1, 5 bases. Germline values: CDR1 SGHVS, CDR2 FNYEAQ. V was pared by 3 bases and J by 5 bases, with 13 bases between. The CDR3 is 14 residues long. The CDR3 coding sequence is TGTGCCAGCAGCTTGACAGCCAAGGGGGAGACCCAGTACTTC. Translated, it gives CASSLTAKGETQYF.

This clonotype is a singleton in its sample. V usage is TRBV2 and J usage is TRBJ1-2; D is uncertain. Between the trimmed V and J ends, which lost 7 bases and 12 bases, there was a span of 18 bases. The CDR3 spans 12 residues. CDR1 is SNHLY, CDR2 FYNNEI, per germline. For the CDR3, the DNA is TGTGCCAGCACCTCGGCGGCAAGGGTGAACACCTTC. Protein: CASTSAARVNTF.

This clonotype appeared a few times. This chain links TRBV3-1 with TRBJ2-7, with D perhaps being TRBD1 or TRBD2 (5 bases each). In germline, CDR1 is LGHDT, CDR2 YNNKEL (reference sequence). This CDR3 is built from 15 residues. V was pared by 2 bases and J by 5 bases, with 16 bases between. In nucleotides, the CDR3 is TGTGCCAGCAGCCAACCGGGACCGCCCTACGACGAGCAGTACTTC. It specifies CASSQPGPPYDEQYF.

The genes are TRBV28 and TRBJ2-1; 7 bases fit TRBD1. Looked up from germline, CDR1 is MDHEN and CDR2 is SYDVKM. The V segment lost 8 bases and the J segment 2 bases; nucleotides outside the gene matches: 3. The CDR3 is made up of 13 amino acids. CDR3 residues: CASRQGTYNEQFF. DNA for the CDR3: TGTGCCAGCCGACAGGGAACCTACAATGAGCAGTTCTTC.

As for this clonotype: At one of its ends the junction is not consistent with the germline gene, which may arise from a read error. This chain connects TRBV7-2 to TRBJ2-7, with 10 bases lining up with TRBD2. Germline loops: CDR1 SGHTA, CDR2 FQGNSA. The CDR3 is 14 residues long. CDR3 in amino acids: CASSLAGAGPEQYF. The CDR3 DNA reads as TGTGCCAGCAGCCTAGCGGGAGCGGGGCCCGAGCAGTACTTC.

The sample holds many counts of this clonotype. The V and J genes are TRBV6-5 and TRBJ1-5, with TRBD1 identical over 8 bases. V shed 2 bases, J shed 9 bases, and the junction held 9 bases outside the gene matches. The germline gives CDR1 MNHEY, CDR2 SVGAGI. The CDR3 has 15 residues. This CDR3 is CASSYTDRAASPQHF. CDR3 nucleotide sequence: TGTGCCAGCAGTTACACGGACAGGGCCGCTTCGCCCCAGCATTTT.

This clonotype was seen many times. The rearrangement links TRBV9 to TRBJ2-3, with 7 bases that match TRBD1. V shed 5 bases and J 5 bases; nucleotides not matched to a gene: 11. The CDR3 is 15 amino acids. Germline CDR1 reads SGDLS; CDR2 reads YYNGEE. This chain's CDR3 is CASSSDRARRDTQYF. DNA of the CDR3: TGTGCCAGCAGTTCAGACAGGGCAAGAAGAGATACGCAGTATTTT.

A few counts support this clonotype. The V gene is TRBV20-1, the J gene TRBJ2-5; 10 bases map to TRBD1. Trimming at V came to 5 bases and at J to 1 base, leaving 4 bases not matched to a gene. This CDR3 contains 14 residues. Germline values: CDR1 DFQATT, CDR2 SNEGSKA (reference sequence). CDR3 in amino acids: CSASRTGGQETQYF. CDR3 coding DNA: TGCAGTGCTTCCCGGACAGGGGGCCAAGAGACCCAGTACTTC.

This clonotype was seen more than once but under ten times. The genes are TRBV4-3 and TRBJ2-5, with TRBD2 matching over 7 bases. The CDR3 extends over 18 amino acids. Germline CDR1 LGHNA, CDR2 YSLEER. The V segment lost 0 bases and the J segment 3 bases; nucleotides outside the gene matches: 13. The CDR3 protein is CASSQDITGGLFKETQYF. CDR3 nucleotides: TGCGCCAGCAGCCAAGATATCACGGGAGGCTTATTTAAAGAGACCCAGTACTTC.

Here the CDR3 reads CASRKLSGGTDTQYF. Here the CDR3 DNA reads TGCGCCAGCAGAAAACTTAGCGGGGGGACAGATACGCAGTATTTT. V and J are TRBV5-1 and TRBJ2-3; 10 bases map to TRBD2. V lost 5 bases to trimming and J lost 3 bases; unmatched junction nucleotides: 6. Germline assignment: CDR1 SGHRS and CDR2 YFSETQ. CDR3 length equals 15 residues.

V is TRBV12-3 or TRBV12-4 and J is TRBJ2-7; 7 bases align to TRBD1. The V and J ends lost 3 bases and 7 bases, in that order; junction bases with no gene match: 12. This CDR3 is built from 15 residues. The CDR3 reads CASSFDGQAYEEQYF. In DNA, the CDR3 is TGTGCCAGCAGTTTTGACGGACAGGCCTACGAGGAGCAGTACTTC.

The V and J genes are TRBV2 and TRBJ2-2; D gene unclear. Trimming took 0 bases from V and 5 from J, leaving 7 bases between them. The CDR3 extends over 14 amino acids. Germline CDR1 and CDR2: SNHLY and FYNNEI. CDR3 nucleotide sequence: TGTGCCAGCAGTGAAGCTTCATATACCGGGGAGCTGTTTTTT. Residues: CASSEASYTGELFF.

This clonotype has more than one count but fewer than ten. The CDR3: CASSPRADGELFF. The CDR3 bases are TGTGCCAGCAGCCCACGGGCGGACGGGGAGCTGTTTTTT. The V gene is TRBV4-2, the J gene TRBJ2-2, with D hard to call. Per the germline V gene, CDR1 is LGHNA and CDR2 is YNFKEQ. CDR3 size: 13 residues. Trimming pared 4 bases from V and 7 bases from J, leaving 10 bases between.

This clonotype has ten or more counts. The chain links TRBV15 to TRBJ2-3; D is possibly TRBD1 (7 bases). Trimming left V 3 bases short and J 1 base short, with 17 bases between. The CDR3 is 17 residues long. The germline V gene has CDR1 LNHNV and CDR2 YYDKDF (reference sequence). The CDR3 coding sequence is TGTGCCACCAGCAGCGCCGAGGAGGGGGCCGGCACAGATACGCAGTATTTT. This translates into CATSSAEEGAGTDTQYF.

To note about this clonotype: One end of the junction fails to match germline, which may point to a read error. V and J are TRBV28 and TRBJ2-5, with TRBD1 matching 7 bases. The CDR3 covers 13 residues. In germline, CDR1 is MDHEN, CDR2 SYDVKM. CDR3 in DNA: TGTCCCAGCTATCGACAGGGAGACAAGACCCAGTACTTC. Its protein product is CPSYRQGDKTQYF.

This chain uses TRBV12-3 or TRBV12-4 with TRBJ1-5; the D gene is possibly TRBD1 (6 bases). V was clipped by 1 base and J by 0 bases, with 10 bases between them. The CDR3 runs 16 residues. The chain's CDR3 is CASSLGGAYSNQPQHF. CDR3 in DNA: TGTGCCAGCAGTTTAGGGGGGGCGTATAGCAATCAGCCCCAGCATTTT.

This clonotype has a count of ten or more. This sequence joins TRBV18 and TRBJ1-2; tentatively, D is TRBD1 (5 bases). The CDR3 is made up of 17 amino acids. Per germline, CDR1 KGHSH and CDR2 LQKENI. V was trimmed by 1 base and J by 4 bases, leaving 19 bases between them. CDR3 loop: CASSPQIGSSGTYGYTF. CDR3 DNA sequence: TGTGCCAGCTCACCACAGATCGGGTCGTCAGGGACCTATGGCTACACCTTC.

In its sample, this clonotype was seen a few times. This sequence joins TRBV5-5 and TRBJ1-2, with no clear D. Trimming pared 4 bases from V and 4 bases from J, leaving 17 bases between. There are 15 residues in the CDR3. CDR1 and CDR2 (germline): SGHKS, YYEKEE (reference sequence). The CDR3 nucleotides are TGTGCCAGCAGCCCTGCAAATACAGCACTCTATGGCTACACCTTC. Its translation: CASSPANTALYGYTF.

The gene calls are TRBV20-1 and TRBJ1-5, with TRBD1 matching over 11 bases. The germline V gene has CDR1 DFQATT and CDR2 SNEGSKA (reference sequence). The junction had 4 bases not matched to a gene; V was cut back by 5 bases and J by 4 bases. This CDR3 comprises 14 residues. This CDR3 reads CSAGTGGKNQPQHF. The CDR3 nucleotides are TGCAGTGCTGGGACAGGGGGTAAGAATCAGCCCCAGCATTTT.

This chain joins TRBV20-1 and TRBJ1-2; D call uncertain. The germline V and J ends were trimmed by 1 base and 6 bases, with 6 bases remaining between them. Germline CDR1 DFQATT, CDR2 SNEGSKA (reference sequence). The CDR3 has 11 residues. CDR3 in DNA: TGCAGTGCTAGAGTTCGGGATGGCTACACCTTC. It is translated as CSARVRDGYTF.

Only a few counts were recorded for this clonotype. The chain joins TRBV5-1 to TRBJ2-1, with 10 bases identical to TRBD2. The CDR3 runs 15 residues. CDR1 and CDR2 from the germline V gene are SGHRS and YFSETQ. J lost 6 bases, V lost 0 bases, and 3 bases had no gene match. CDR3 amino acids: CASSLGASGSNEQFF. CDR3 DNA sequence: TGCGCCAGCAGCTTGGGGGCTAGCGGGAGCAATGAGCAGTTCTTC.

A few counts support this clonotype. The gene calls are TRBV20-1 and TRBJ2-5, with 9 bases lining up with TRBD1. V shed 7 bases, J shed 5 bases, and the junction held 8 bases outside the gene matches. The CDR3 extends over 13 amino acids. Germline CDR1 DFQATT, CDR2 SNEGSKA (reference sequence). Written as DNA, the CDR3 is TGCAGTGGGCCGGGACAGGGTTTTGAGACCCAGTACTTC. Amino acids: CSGPGQGFETQYF.

This clonotype was observed a few times. The rearrangement links TRBV15 to TRBJ2-6, with D maybe TRBD1 (5 bases). V gave up 5 bases and J gave up 2 bases, with 16 bases separating them. The CDR3 contains 17 residues. CDR1 LNHNV and CDR2 YYDKDF come from the germline V gene (reference sequence). Here the CDR3 reads CATSPTKEQAGANVLTF. In DNA, the CDR3 is TGTGCCACCAGCCCAACGAAGGAACAGGCTGGGGCCAACGTCCTGACTTTC.

This clonotype was picked up a small number of times. V is TRBV29-1 and J is TRBJ1-2; 8 bases map to TRBD1. CDR1 is SQVTM and CDR2 is ANQGSEA in the germline V gene. CDR3 length equals 13 residues. The trim removed 4 bases at V and 5 bases at J, leaving 6 bases unmatched. The CDR3 bases are TGCAGCGTTGGGGTGGGACAGGAGTATGGCTACACCTTC. This translates into CSVGVGQEYGYTF.